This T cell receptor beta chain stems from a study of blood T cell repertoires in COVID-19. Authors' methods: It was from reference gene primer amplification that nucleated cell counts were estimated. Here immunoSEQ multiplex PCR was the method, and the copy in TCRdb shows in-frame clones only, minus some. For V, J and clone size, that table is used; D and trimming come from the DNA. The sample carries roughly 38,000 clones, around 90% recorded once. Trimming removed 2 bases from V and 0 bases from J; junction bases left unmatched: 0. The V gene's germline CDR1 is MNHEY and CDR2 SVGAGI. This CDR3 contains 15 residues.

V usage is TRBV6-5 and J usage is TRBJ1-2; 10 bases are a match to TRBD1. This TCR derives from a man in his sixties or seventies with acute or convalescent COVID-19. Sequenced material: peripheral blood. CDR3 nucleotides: TGTGCCAGCAGTTACGGGACAGGGGCTAACTATGGCTACACCTTC. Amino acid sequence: CASSYGTGANYGYTF.